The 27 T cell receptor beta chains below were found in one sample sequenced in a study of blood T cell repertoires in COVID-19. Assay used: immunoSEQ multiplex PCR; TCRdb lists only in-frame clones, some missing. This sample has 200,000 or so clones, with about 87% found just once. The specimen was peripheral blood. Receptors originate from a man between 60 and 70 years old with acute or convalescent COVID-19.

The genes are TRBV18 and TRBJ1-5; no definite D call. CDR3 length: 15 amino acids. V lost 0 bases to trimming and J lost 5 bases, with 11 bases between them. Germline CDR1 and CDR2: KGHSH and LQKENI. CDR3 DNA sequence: TGTGCCAGCTCACCACCACGGAGGGCTTATCAGCCCCAGCATTTT. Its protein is CASSPPRRAYQPQHF.

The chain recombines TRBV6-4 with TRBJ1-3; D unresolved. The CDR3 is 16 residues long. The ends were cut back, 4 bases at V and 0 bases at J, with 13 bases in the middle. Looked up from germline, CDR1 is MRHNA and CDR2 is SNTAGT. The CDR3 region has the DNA TGTGCCAGCAGTGGGACTCCACTTAGCTCTGGAAACACCATATATTTT. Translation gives CASSGTPLSSGNTIYF.

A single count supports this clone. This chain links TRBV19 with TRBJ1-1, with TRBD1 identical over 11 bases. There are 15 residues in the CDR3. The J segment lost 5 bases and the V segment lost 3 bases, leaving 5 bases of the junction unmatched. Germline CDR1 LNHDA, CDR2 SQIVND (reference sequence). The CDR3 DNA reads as TGTGCCAGTAGTATCCCCGGGACAGGGGGGACTGAAGCTTTCTTT. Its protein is CASSIPGTGGTEAFF.

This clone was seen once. The CDR3 sequence is CASTPQGYEQYF. The CDR3 nucleotides are TGTGCCAGCACCCCACAGGGGTACGAGCAGTACTTC. The rearrangement links TRBV6-5 to TRBJ2-7; 7 nucleotides align to TRBD1. Germline CDR1 is MNHEY and CDR2 is SVGAGI. CDR3 length: 12 residues. V lost 7 bases and J lost 4; bases outside the gene matches: 4.

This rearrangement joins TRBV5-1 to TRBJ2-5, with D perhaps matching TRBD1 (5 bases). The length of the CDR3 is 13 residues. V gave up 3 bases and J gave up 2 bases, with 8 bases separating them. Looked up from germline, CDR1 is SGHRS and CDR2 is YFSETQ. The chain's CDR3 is CASSSAGQETQYF. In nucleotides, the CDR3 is TGCGCCAGCAGCTCCGCAGGGCAAGAGACCCAGTACTTC. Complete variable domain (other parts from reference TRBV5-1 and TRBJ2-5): KAGVTQTPRYLIKTRGQQVTLSCSPISGHRSVSWYQQTPGQGLQFLFEYFSETQRNKGNFPGRFSGRQFSNSRSEMNVSTLELGDSALYLCASSSAGQETQYFGPGTRLLVL.

The CDR3 DNA reads as TGTGCCAGTAGTAGAAGACCGGGACAGGGGGCGCGGATCACTGAAGCTTTCTTT. Amino acids: CASSRRPGQGARITEAFF. The genes are TRBV19 and TRBJ1-1; 12 bases are a match to TRBD1. J was trimmed by 4 bases and V by 4 bases; bases with no gene match: 13. The CDR3 contains 18 residues. Per germline, CDR1 LNHDA and CDR2 SQIVND (reference sequence).

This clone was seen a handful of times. CDR3 in DNA: TGTGCCAGTAGTAACCCGGGCTATGGCTACACCTTC. It codes for CASSNPGYGYTF. The chain carries TRBV19 and TRBJ1-2; unclear D gene. The V gene's germline CDR1 is LNHDA and CDR2 SQIVND (reference sequence). The CDR3 runs to 12 residues. Trimming left V 4 bases short and J 4 bases short, with 7 bases between. Full variable domain (rest looked up from reference TRBV19 and TRBJ1-2): DGGITQSPKYLFRKEGQNVTLSCEQNLNHDAMYWYRQDPGQGLRLIYYSQIVNDFQKGDIAEGYSVSREKKESFPLTVTSAQKNPTAFYLCASSNPGYGYTFGSGTRLTVV.

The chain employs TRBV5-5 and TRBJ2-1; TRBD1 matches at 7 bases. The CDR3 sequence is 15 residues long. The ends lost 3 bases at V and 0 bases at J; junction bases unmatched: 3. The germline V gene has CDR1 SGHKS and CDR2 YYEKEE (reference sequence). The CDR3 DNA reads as TGTGCCAGCAGCTCCACAGGGGACTCCTACAATGAGCAGTTCTTC. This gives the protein CASSSTGDSYNEQFF.

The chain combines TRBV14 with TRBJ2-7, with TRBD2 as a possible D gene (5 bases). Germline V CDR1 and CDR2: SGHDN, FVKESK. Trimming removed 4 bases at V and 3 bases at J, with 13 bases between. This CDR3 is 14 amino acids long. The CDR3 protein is CASSPIGSNYEQYF. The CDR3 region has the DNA TGTGCCAGCAGCCCAATAGGGAGTAACTACGAGCAGTACTTC. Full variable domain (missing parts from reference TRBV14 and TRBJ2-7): EAGVTQFPSHSVIEKGQTVTLRCDPISGHDNLYWYRRVMGKEIKFLLHFVKESKQDESGMPNNRFLAERTGGTYSTLKVQPAELEDSGVYFCASSPIGSNYEQYFGPGTRLTVT.

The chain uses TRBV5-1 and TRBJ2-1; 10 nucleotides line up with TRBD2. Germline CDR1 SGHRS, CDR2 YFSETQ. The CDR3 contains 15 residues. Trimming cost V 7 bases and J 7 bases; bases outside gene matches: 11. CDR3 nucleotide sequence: TGCGCCAGCGGGGAGGGTGCGACTAGCGGGAATGAGCAGTTCTTC. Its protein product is CASGEGATSGNEQFF. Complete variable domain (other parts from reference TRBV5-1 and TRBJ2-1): KAGVTQTPRYLIKTRGQQVTLSCSPISGHRSVSWYQQTPGQGLQFLFEYFSETQRNKGNFPGRFSGRQFSNSRSEMNVSTLELGDSALYLCASGEGATSGNEQFFGPGTRLTVL.

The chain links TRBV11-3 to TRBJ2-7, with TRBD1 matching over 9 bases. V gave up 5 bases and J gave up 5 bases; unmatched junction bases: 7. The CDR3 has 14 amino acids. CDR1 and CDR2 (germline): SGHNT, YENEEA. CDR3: CASSPDRGSHEQYF. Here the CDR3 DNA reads TGTGCCAGCAGCCCCGACAGGGGGTCCCACGAGCAGTACTTC.

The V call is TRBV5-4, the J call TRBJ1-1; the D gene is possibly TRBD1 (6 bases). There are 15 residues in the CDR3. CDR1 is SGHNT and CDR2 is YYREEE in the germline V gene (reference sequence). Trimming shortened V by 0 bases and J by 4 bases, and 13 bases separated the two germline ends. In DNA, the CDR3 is TGTGCCAGCAGCTTGGTTCAGGGGCCGGGCACTGAAGCTTTCTTT. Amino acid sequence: CASSLVQGPGTEAFF.

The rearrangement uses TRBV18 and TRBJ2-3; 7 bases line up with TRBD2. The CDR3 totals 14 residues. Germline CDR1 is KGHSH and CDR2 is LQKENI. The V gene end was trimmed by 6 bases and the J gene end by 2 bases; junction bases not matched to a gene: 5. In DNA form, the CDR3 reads TGTGCCAGCTCGGGACTACTGTCCACAGATACGCAGTATTTT. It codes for CASSGLLSTDTQYF.

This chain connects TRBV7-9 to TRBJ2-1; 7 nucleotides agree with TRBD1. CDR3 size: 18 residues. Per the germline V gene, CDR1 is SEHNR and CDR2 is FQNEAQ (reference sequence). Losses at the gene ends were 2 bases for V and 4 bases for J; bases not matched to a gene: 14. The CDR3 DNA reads TGTGCCAGCAGCTTAAGAATGGCTGACAGGGTCCTTTACAATGAGCAGTTCTTC. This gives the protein CASSLRMADRVLYNEQFF.

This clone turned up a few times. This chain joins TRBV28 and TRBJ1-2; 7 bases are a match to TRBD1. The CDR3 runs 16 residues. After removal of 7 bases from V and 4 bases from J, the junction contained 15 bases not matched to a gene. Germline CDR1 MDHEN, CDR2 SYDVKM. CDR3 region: CASKPGQLTAAYGYTF. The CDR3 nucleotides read TGTGCCAGCAAACCGGGACAGCTTACGGCGGCCTATGGCTACACCTTC.

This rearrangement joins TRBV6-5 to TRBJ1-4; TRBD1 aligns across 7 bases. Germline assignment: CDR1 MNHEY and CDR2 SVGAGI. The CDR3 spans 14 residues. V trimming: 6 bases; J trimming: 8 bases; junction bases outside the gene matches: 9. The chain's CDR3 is CASSRGLQSEKLFF. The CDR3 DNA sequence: TGTGCCAGCAGCAGGGGGTTACAAAGCGAAAAACTGTTTTTT.

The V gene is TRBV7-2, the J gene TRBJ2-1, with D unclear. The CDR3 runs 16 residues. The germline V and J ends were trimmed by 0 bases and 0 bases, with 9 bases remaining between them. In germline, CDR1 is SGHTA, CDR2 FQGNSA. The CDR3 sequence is CASSLATPNSYNEQFF. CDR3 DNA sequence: TGTGCCAGCAGCTTAGCCACTCCGAACTCCTACAATGAGCAGTTCTTC. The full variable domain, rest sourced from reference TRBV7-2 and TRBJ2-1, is GAGVSQSPSNKVTEKGKDVELRCDPISGHTALYWYRQSLGQGLEFLIYFQGNSAPDKSGLPSDRFSAERTGGSVSTLTIQRTQQEDSAVYLCASSLATPNSYNEQFFGPGTRLTVL.

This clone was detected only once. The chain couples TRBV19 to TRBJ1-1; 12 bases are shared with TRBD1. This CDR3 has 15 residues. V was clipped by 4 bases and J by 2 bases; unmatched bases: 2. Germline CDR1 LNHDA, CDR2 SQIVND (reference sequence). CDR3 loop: CASSKGQGANTEAFF. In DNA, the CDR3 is TGTGCCAGTAGTAAGGGACAGGGGGCAAACACTGAAGCTTTCTTT.

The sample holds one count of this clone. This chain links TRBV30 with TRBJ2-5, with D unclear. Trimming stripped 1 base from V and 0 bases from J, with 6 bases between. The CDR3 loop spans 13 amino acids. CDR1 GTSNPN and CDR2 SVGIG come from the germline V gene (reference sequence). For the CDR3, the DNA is TGTGCCTGGAGTGGGCTCTACCAAGAGACCCAGTACTTC. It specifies CAWSGLYQETQYF.

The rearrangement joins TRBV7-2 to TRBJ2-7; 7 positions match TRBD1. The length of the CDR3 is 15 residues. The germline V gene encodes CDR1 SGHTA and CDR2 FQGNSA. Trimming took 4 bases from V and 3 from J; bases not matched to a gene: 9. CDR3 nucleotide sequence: TGTGCCAGCAGCTCACAGGGGAGCCCAAACTACGAGCAGTACTTC. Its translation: CASSSQGSPNYEQYF.

CDR3 amino acids: CASSPQQGRLAGELFF. The DNA of the CDR3 is TGTGCCAGCAGCCCACAACAGGGTAGATTGGCCGGGGAGCTGTTTTTT. The V and J genes are TRBV11-3 and TRBJ2-2, with a possible D match to TRBD1 (6 bases). Trimming removed 5 bases at V and 6 bases at J, with 19 bases between. The CDR3 runs to 16 residues. In germline, CDR1 is SGHNT, CDR2 YENEEA.

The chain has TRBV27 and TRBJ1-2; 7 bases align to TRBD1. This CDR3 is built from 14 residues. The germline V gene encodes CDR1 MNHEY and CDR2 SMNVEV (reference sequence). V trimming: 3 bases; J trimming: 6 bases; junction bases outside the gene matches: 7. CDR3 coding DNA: TGTGCCAGCAGTTTCCGAGGGGGCTTTGATGGCTACACCTTC. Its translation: CASSFRGGFDGYTF.

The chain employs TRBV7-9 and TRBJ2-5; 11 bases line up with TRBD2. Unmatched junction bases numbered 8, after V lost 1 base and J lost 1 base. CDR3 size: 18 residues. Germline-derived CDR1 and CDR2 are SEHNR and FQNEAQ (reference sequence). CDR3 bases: TGTGCCAGCAGCTTAGAGGTGTTTAGCGGGGGGGCCCAAGAGACCCAGTACTTC. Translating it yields CASSLEVFSGGAQETQYF. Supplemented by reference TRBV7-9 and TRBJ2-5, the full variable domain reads DTGVSQNPRHKITKRGQNVTFRCDPISEHNRLYWYRQTLGQGPEFLTYFQNEAQLEKSRLLSDRFSAERPKGSFSTLEIQRTEQGDSAMYLCASSLEVFSGGAQETQYFGPGTRLLVL.

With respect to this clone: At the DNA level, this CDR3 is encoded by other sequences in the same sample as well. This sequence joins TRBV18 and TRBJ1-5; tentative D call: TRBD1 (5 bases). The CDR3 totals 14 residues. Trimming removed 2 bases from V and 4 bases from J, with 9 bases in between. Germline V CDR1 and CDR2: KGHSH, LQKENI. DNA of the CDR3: TGTGCCAGCTCACCAGGGGGGGGGAATCAGCCCCAGCATTTT. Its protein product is CASSPGGGNQPQHF.

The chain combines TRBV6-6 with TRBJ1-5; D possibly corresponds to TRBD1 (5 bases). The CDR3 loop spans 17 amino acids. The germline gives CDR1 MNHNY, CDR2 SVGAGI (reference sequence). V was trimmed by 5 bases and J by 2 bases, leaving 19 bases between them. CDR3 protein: CASSLDRLLVGNQPQHF. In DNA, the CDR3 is TGTGCCAGCAGTCTTGACAGACTCTTGGTGGGCAATCAGCCCCAGCATTTT.

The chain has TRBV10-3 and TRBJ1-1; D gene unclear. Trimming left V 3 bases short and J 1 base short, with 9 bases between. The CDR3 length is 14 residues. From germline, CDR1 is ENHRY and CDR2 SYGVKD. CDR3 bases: TGTGCCATCAGTGATCCTGGAGGGAACACTGAAGCTTTCTTT. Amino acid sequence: CAISDPGGNTEAFF.

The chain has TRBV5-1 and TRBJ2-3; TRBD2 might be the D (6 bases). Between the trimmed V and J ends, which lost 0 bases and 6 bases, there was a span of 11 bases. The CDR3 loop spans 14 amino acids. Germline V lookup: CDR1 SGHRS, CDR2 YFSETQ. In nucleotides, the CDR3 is TGCGCCAGCAGCTTGGAATTTGCGGGGGATACGCAGTATTTT. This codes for CASSLEFAGDTQYF.